Detailed here is one TCR beta chain. This sample was included in a study of blood T cell repertoires in COVID-19. Study-wide background: COVID-19 samples from acute and convalescent phases originated in the United States, Italy and Spain.

Original methodology: The authors estimated nucleated cell counts from reference gene primer amplification. Measured with immunoSEQ multiplex PCR; TCRdb has only the in-frame clones, and not every one. V, J and clone size were drawn from that table, and D and trimming were deduced from the DNA. In the table there are approximately 150,000 clones, roughly 90% of which are singletons. Enrollment of patients from Seattle took place during active infection, with longitudinal follow-up. The sequence was collected from a human donor with COVID-19, enrolled during active disease. The donor label of this sample is uncertain. The sequencing sample was made of peripheral blood.

CDR3 amino acids: CASSLMGHTQEQETQYF. In nucleotides, the CDR3 is TGCGCCAGCAGCTTGATGGGACATACCCAAGAGCAAGAGACCCAGTACTTC. The chain is built from TRBV5-1 and TRBJ2-5; D is perhaps TRBD1 (6 bases). The CDR3 loop spans 17 amino acids. The V and J ends lost 1 base and 2 bases respectively, with 18 bases between them. Germline loops: CDR1 SGHRS, CDR2 YFSETQ.